The source of this TCR beta chain is a study of blood T cell repertoires in COVID-19. Per the germline V gene, CDR1 is SEHNR and CDR2 is FQNEAQ (reference sequence). CDR3 size: 14 residues. V lost 6 bases and J lost 1, with 12 bases in between. TCRdb keeps only in-frame clones here, not all; method: immunoSEQ multiplex PCR. The table lists 470,000 or so clones, 75% to 90% of them singletons, with approximately 2.9% in the top ten. The V and J genes are TRBV7-9 and TRBJ1-1; maybe TRBD1 (5 bases). Sequenced material: peripheral blood. This receptor was identified in a human donor in a cohort sampled during active COVID-19. Written as DNA, the CDR3 is TGTGCCAGCAGGGCGGGACGGACGAACACTGAAGCTTTCTTT. Residues: CASRAGRTNTEAFF.